The next 9 T cell receptor beta chains were all read from a single sample in a study of T cell repertoires in cytomegalovirus infection. Which antigens these TCRs recognize remains unknown. MiXCR, applied by TCRdb to the reads, yields one record per CDR3 protein. The sample yields about 900,000 distinct CDR3 sequences, around 32% seen once. The sequencing used cultured CD8+ T cells from PBMCs, collected from culture after CMV antigen stimulation. The receptors were sampled from a human donor in good health (CMV status not recorded). Some clones in this sample may be carry-over from other donors' samples.

J is TRBJ2-7 and V is TRBV28, with 10 bases matching TRBD1. Germline V gene sequence: CDR1 MDHEN, CDR2 SYDVKM. The junction had 7 bases not matched to a gene; V was cut back by 6 bases and J by 5 bases. The CDR3 length is 14 residues. The CDR3 protein is CASSQTGGKNEQYV. DNA of the CDR3: TGTGCCAGCAGCCAGACAGGGGGCAAAAACGAGCAGTACGTC.

The chain links TRBV6-6 to TRBJ2-3, with 9 bases matching TRBD1. Germline V gene data show CDR1 as MNHNY and CDR2 as SVGAGI (reference sequence). This CDR3 contains 16 residues. V was pared by 2 bases and J by 3 bases, with 6 bases of the junction left unmatched. Here the CDR3 reads CASSYTRDRETDTQYF. CDR3 DNA: TGTGCCAGCAGTTACACCAGGGACAGGGAAACAGATACGCAGTATTTT.

CDR3 in amino acids: CASSQEEAGQGSQETQYF. The CDR3 coding sequence is TGCGCCAGCAGCCAAGAAGAGGCAGGGCAGGGTTCCCAAGAGACCCAGTACTTC. The chain has TRBV4-1 and TRBJ2-5, with TRBD1 as a possible D gene (5 bases). The CDR3 extends over 18 amino acids. Trimming removed 0 bases at V and 1 base at J, with 18 bases between. The germline gives CDR1 MGHRA, CDR2 YSYEKL.

Many counts were recorded for this clonotype. The V and J genes are TRBV7-8 and TRBJ2-2; D tentatively reads TRBD1 or TRBD2 (5 bases each). The CDR3 sequence is 14 residues long. Trimming shortened V by 1 base and J by 6 bases, and 9 bases separated the two germline ends. Germline CDR1 SGHVS, CDR2 FQNEAQ. The CDR3 nucleotides read TGTGCCAGCAGCTTAGAATGGGGGTCCGGGGAGCTGTTTTTT. It specifies CASSLEWGSGELFF.

This clonotype was seen many times. The chain recombines TRBV7-8 with TRBJ1-1; tentative D call: TRBD1 (6 bases). The CDR3 totals 16 residues. The germline V gene has CDR1 SGHVS and CDR2 FQNEAQ. V lost 5 bases to trimming and J lost 1 base, with 17 bases between them. CDR3 in DNA: TGTGCCAGCAGCCCCCGGACAGAACTCTGGAACACTGAAGCTTTCTTT. Its translation: CASSPRTELWNTEAFF.

Ten or more counts support this clonotype. The V and J genes are TRBV7-9 and TRBJ1-5, with a possible D match to TRBD1 (6 bases). V gave up 4 bases and J gave up 0 bases, with 19 bases separating them. Per germline, CDR1 SEHNR and CDR2 FQNEAQ (reference sequence). The CDR3 has 18 residues. In DNA form, the CDR3 reads TGTGCCAGCAGCTATTATCCGAACAGGGACTATAGCAATCAGCCCCAGCATTTT. Encoded protein: CASSYYPNRDYSNQPQHF.

This clonotype was detected ten times or more. The gene calls are TRBV7-6 and TRBJ1-4; D not resolved. CDR1 and CDR2 from the germline V gene are SGHVS and FNYEAQ. The CDR3 spans 15 residues. The V and J ends lost 2 bases and 4 bases respectively, with 11 bases between them. CDR3 residues: CASSLSPGFNEKLFF. CDR3 nucleotides: TGTGCCAGCAGCTTATCACCGGGATTTAATGAAAAACTGTTTTTT.

The chain joins TRBV6-5 to TRBJ1-6, with 8 nucleotides matching TRBD1. This CDR3 is 14 amino acids long. Looked up from germline, CDR1 is MNHEY and CDR2 is SVGAGI. Trimming removed 8 bases from V and 10 bases from J; junction bases left unmatched: 10. CDR3 nucleotide sequence: TGTGCCAGCGGGACGACAGGGGTGGAATCACCCCTCCACTTT. This gives the protein CASGTTGVESPLHF.

This clonotype came up a few times. The chain is built from TRBV11-1 and TRBJ2-7; the D gene is possibly TRBD1 (5 bases). V lost 5 bases, J lost 5 bases, and 19 bases lay in between. Germline assignment: CDR1 SGHAT and CDR2 FQDESV (reference sequence). The CDR3 length is 15 residues. The chain's CDR3 is CASSLAYRSIHEQYF. The CDR3 DNA reads TGTGCCAGCAGCCTCGCATACAGGTCAATCCACGAGCAGTACTTC.